These T cell receptor beta chains were read from a single sample in a study of T-cell reconstitution after alpha-beta-depleted transplantation in children. TCRdb processed the PCR reads anew with MiXCR; each CDR3 protein has one entry. The sample yields a few hundred thousand distinct CDR3 sequences, 27% seen once. Material: PBMCs, obtained before TCRalphabeta/CD19-depleted stem cell transplant. The receptors stem from a boy in the first two years of life with Wiskott-Aldrich syndrome, due to receive a stem cell transplant. CDR3s include the opening cysteine and the closing phenylalanine or tryptophan. The order of the fields is CDR3 length, clone size, J gene, D gene, V gene, CDR3 protein, CDR3 DNA. The D gene is left open where the match is weak. Clone sizes are given selectively: once, few, many, or a class where the clone is expanded.

cdr3_length: 15; clone_size: .; j_call: TRBJ2-1; d_call: TRBD2; v_call: TRBV10-3; cdr3_aa: CAIRDKAGMGNEQFF; cdr3_nt: TGTGCCATCAGAGATAAAGCGGGAATGGGCAATGAGCAGTTCTTC
cdr3_length: 17; clone_size: .; j_call: TRBJ2-1; d_call: .; v_call: TRBV4-2; cdr3_aa: CASSQDTQGGFDNEQFF; cdr3_nt: TGTGCCAGCAGCCAAGATACCCAGGGCGGGTTTGACAATGAGCAGTTCTTC
cdr3_length: 14; clone_size: .; j_call: TRBJ1-5; d_call: TRBD1; v_call: TRBV20-1; cdr3_aa: CSATEGGGGQPQHF; cdr3_nt: TGCAGTGCTACGGAAGGGGGCGGAGGTCAGCCCCAGCATTTT
cdr3_length: 14; clone_size: few; j_call: TRBJ1-1; d_call: TRBD1; v_call: TRBV12-3/TRBV12-4; cdr3_aa: CASSMGQLNTEAFF; cdr3_nt: TGTGCCAGCAGTATGGGACAGCTTAACACTGAAGCTTTCTTT
cdr3_length: 17; clone_size: .; j_call: TRBJ2-3; d_call: TRBD2; v_call: TRBV9; cdr3_aa: CASSVDPMGGRADTQYF; cdr3_nt: TGTGCCAGCAGCGTAGACCCTATGGGAGGGAGGGCAGATACGCAGTATTTT
cdr3_length: 14; clone_size: .; j_call: TRBJ2-7; d_call: .; v_call: TRBV2; cdr3_aa: CASSEGTWPYEQYF; cdr3_nt: TGTGCCAGCAGTGAAGGGACATGGCCCTACGAGCAGTACTTC
cdr3_length: 15; clone_size: .; j_call: TRBJ2-1; d_call: TRBD2; v_call: TRBV11-2; cdr3_aa: CASSLQRGSYNEQFF; cdr3_nt: TGTGCCAGCAGCTTGCAGCGGGGATCCTACAATGAGCAGTTCTTC
cdr3_length: 17; clone_size: .; j_call: TRBJ2-1; d_call: TRBD2; v_call: TRBV5-1; cdr3_aa: CASSPGLAEYPYNEQFF; cdr3_nt: TGCGCCAGCAGCCCGGGACTAGCTGAATACCCCTACAATGAGCAGTTCTTC
cdr3_length: 12; clone_size: few; j_call: TRBJ1-5; d_call: .; v_call: TRBV20-1; cdr3_aa: CSASGGDQPQHF; cdr3_nt: TGCAGTGCTAGTGGGGGGGATCAGCCCCAGCATTTT
cdr3_length: 18; clone_size: .; j_call: TRBJ2-7; d_call: .; v_call: TRBV27; cdr3_aa: CANIATSQTISLSYEQYF; cdr3_nt: TGTGCCAACATCGCGACGAGCCAAACTATAAGCCTAAGTTACGAGCAGTACTTC
cdr3_length: 13; clone_size: few; j_call: TRBJ2-1; d_call: .; v_call: TRBV5-1; cdr3_aa: CASSLRRSNEQFF; cdr3_nt: TGCGCCAGCAGCTTGAGGCGATCTAATGAGCAGTTCTTC
cdr3_length: 15; clone_size: .; j_call: TRBJ2-3; d_call: TRBD2; v_call: TRBV10-3; cdr3_aa: CAISDFAGGTDTQYF; cdr3_nt: TGTGCCATCAGTGACTTCGCGGGAGGCACAGATACGCAGTATTTT
cdr3_length: 16; clone_size: .; j_call: TRBJ2-1; d_call: .; v_call: TRBV6-2/TRBV6-3; cdr3_aa: CASSYELSGMHNEQFF; cdr3_nt: TGTGCCAGCAGTTACGAGTTATCAGGGATGCACAATGAGCAGTTCTTC
cdr3_length: 14; clone_size: .; j_call: TRBJ2-7; d_call: .; v_call: TRBV12-3/TRBV12-4; cdr3_aa: CASSFNRDTGEQYF; cdr3_nt: TGTGCCAGCAGTTTCAACCGGGACACAGGCGAGCAGTACTTC
cdr3_length: 14; clone_size: .; j_call: TRBJ2-7; d_call: TRBD1; v_call: TRBV20-1; cdr3_aa: CSARESGTGGTQYF; cdr3_nt: TGCAGTGCTAGAGAATCCGGGACAGGGGGCACGCAGTACTTC
cdr3_length: 15; clone_size: .; j_call: TRBJ1-5; d_call: TRBD1; v_call: TRBV6-5; cdr3_aa: CASSYLGGYNQPQHF; cdr3_nt: TGTGCCAGCAGTTATTTAGGGGGCTACAATCAGCCCCAGCATTTT
cdr3_length: 15; clone_size: .; j_call: TRBJ1-5; d_call: TRBD1; v_call: TRBV5-1; cdr3_aa: CASRHTGDSNQPQHF; cdr3_nt: TGCGCCAGCAGGCATACAGGGGATAGCAATCAGCCCCAGCATTTT
cdr3_length: 13; clone_size: many; j_call: TRBJ2-5; d_call: .; v_call: TRBV12-3/TRBV12-4; cdr3_aa: CASSFHGEETQYF; cdr3_nt: TGTGCCAGCAGTTTTCACGGCGAAGAGACCCAGTACTTC
cdr3_length: 16; clone_size: .; j_call: TRBJ2-7; d_call: TRBD2; v_call: TRBV12-3/TRBV12-4; cdr3_aa: CASSFETSGRAGEQYF; cdr3_nt: TGTGCCAGCAGCTTCGAGACTAGCGGGAGGGCCGGAGAGCAGTACTTC
cdr3_length: 14; clone_size: .; j_call: TRBJ2-2; d_call: .; v_call: TRBV7-2; cdr3_aa: CASSLAHYTGELFF; cdr3_nt: TGTGCCAGCAGCTTAGCCCATTACACCGGGGAGCTGTTTTTT
cdr3_length: 13; clone_size: once; j_call: TRBJ1-1; d_call: .; v_call: TRBV12-3/TRBV12-4; cdr3_aa: CASRKQGVTEAFF; cdr3_nt: TGTGCCAGCAGGAAACAGGGAGTCACTGAAGCTTTCTTT
cdr3_length: 16; clone_size: few; j_call: TRBJ1-5; d_call: TRBD1; v_call: TRBV9; cdr3_aa: CASSATPGQSNQPQHF; cdr3_nt: TGTGCCAGCAGCGCCACTCCGGGACAGAGCAATCAGCCCCAGCATTTT
cdr3_length: 19; clone_size: .; j_call: TRBJ2-6; d_call: TRBD2; v_call: TRBV12-5; cdr3_aa: CASGLVQGLAGAGANVLTF; cdr3_nt: TGTGCTAGTGGTTTGGTACAAGGACTAGCGGGAGCCGGGGCCAACGTCCTGACTTTC
cdr3_length: 14; clone_size: .; j_call: TRBJ2-7; d_call: .; v_call: TRBV3-1; cdr3_aa: CASSQVAGGYEQYF; cdr3_nt: TGTGCCAGCAGCCAAGTCGCAGGCGGCTACGAGCAGTACTTC
cdr3_length: 15; clone_size: .; j_call: TRBJ2-3; d_call: .; v_call: TRBV28; cdr3_aa: CASSLRAGAPDTQYF; cdr3_nt: TGTGCCAGCAGTTTAAGGGCAGGGGCTCCAGATACGCAGTATTTT
cdr3_length: 15; clone_size: .; j_call: TRBJ2-1; d_call: .; v_call: TRBV7-9; cdr3_aa: CASSLSKGGSNEQFF; cdr3_nt: TGTGCCAGCAGCTTATCGAAGGGGGGAAGCAATGAGCAGTTCTTC
cdr3_length: 17; clone_size: .; j_call: TRBJ2-2; d_call: TRBD2; v_call: TRBV9; cdr3_aa: CASSVELAGGNTGELFF; cdr3_nt: TGTGCCAGCAGCGTAGAACTAGCGGGAGGGAACACCGGGGAGCTGTTTTTT
cdr3_length: 15; clone_size: few; j_call: TRBJ2-6; d_call: TRBD1; v_call: TRBV19; cdr3_aa: CASSIQGAGANVLTF; cdr3_nt: TGTGCCAGTAGTATCCAGGGGGCTGGGGCCAACGTCCTGACTTTC